The 3 T cell receptor beta chains in this list originate from one sample, sequenced in a study of blood T cell repertoires in COVID-19. Clones were read by immunoSEQ multiplex PCR, and TCRdb kept only the in-frame ones, dropping some. The repertoire holds approximately 400,000 clones, with more than 80% as singletons. Sample: peripheral blood. Receptor source: a man aged 40-55 years with acute or convalescent COVID-19.

The V and J genes are TRBV6-1 and TRBJ2-2; D remains ambiguous. The CDR3 has 18 amino acids. Germline CDR1 MNHNS, CDR2 SASEGT. With 1 base removed from V and 4 bases from J, the gap between germline ends came to 19 bases. This CDR3 reads CASSEVYRGSRPTGELFF. The CDR3 DNA is TGTGCCAGCAGTGAAGTGTACCGCGGCTCACGCCCCACCGGGGAGCTGTTTTTT.

The rearrangement joins TRBV6-5 to TRBJ1-3; TRBD1 might be the D (6 bases). Germline V gene lookup returns CDR1 MNHEY and CDR2 SVGAGI. Trimming cost V 4 bases and J 2 bases, with 9 bases left between them. The CDR3 sequence is 14 residues long. The CDR3, as DNA: TGTGCCAGCAGTTCAGGGGCTCCTGGAAACACCATATATTTT. Translating gives CASSSGAPGNTIYF.

The chain joins TRBV19 to TRBJ1-1; a possible D gene is TRBD1 (6 bases). V was cut by 3 bases and J by 0 bases, with 8 bases left in between. This CDR3 has 14 residues. In germline, CDR1 is LNHDA, CDR2 SQIVND (reference sequence). CDR3 residues: CASSINRVNTEAFF. CDR3 coding DNA: TGTGCCAGTAGTATCAACAGGGTGAACACTGAAGCTTTCTTT.